Listed below are T cell receptor beta chains from one sample, sequenced in a study of OX40 agonist ivuxolimab in advanced cancers. TCRdb keeps only in-frame clones here, not all; method: immunoSEQ multiplex PCR. The table records roughly 38,000 clones, 70% to 90% of them present only once. The material sequenced was CD4+ or CD8+ T cells sorted from blood, taken in a trial of the OX40 agonist ivuxolimab. The receptor source for this set is an adult with an advanced solid tumor such as melanoma, head and neck, liver or kidney cancer. Both conserved end residues are part of each CDR3. Each record gives: J gene, V gene, D gene, clone size, CDR3 DNA, CDR3 protein. A D gene is named only where the DNA matches it firmly. The size entry is marked missing in some rows and otherwise reads once, few, many or a size class.

>TRBJ2-1|TRBV28|TRBD2|few
TGTGCCAGCAGTTTACAGTCTAGCGGCTACAATGAGCAGTTCTTC
CASSLQSSGYNEQFF
>TRBJ1-5|TRBV5-8|NA|NA
TGTGCCAGCAGCTTGGGCGCTAGCAATCAGCCCCAGCATTTT
CASSLGASNQPQHF
>TRBJ2-7|TRBV7-2|TRBD2|NA
TGTGCCAGCAGCGCGACTAGCGGGAGGACCTACGAGCAGTACTTC
CASSATSGRTYEQYF
>TRBJ2-6|TRBV5-4|NA|NA
TGTGCCAGCAGCTTGGGGGGCCACTCTGGGGCCAACGTCCTGACTTTC
CASSLGGHSGANVLTF
>TRBJ1-4|TRBV14|NA|NA
TGTGCCAGCAGCCACGGGGAAAAACTGTTTTTT
CASSHGEKLFF
>TRBJ2-5|TRBV30|TRBD2|few
TGTGCCTGGAGTTTCGGACTAGCGGTTCCCCTCGAGAAGGAGACCCAGTACTTC
CAWSFGLAVPLEKETQYF
>TRBJ2-7|TRBV4-3|TRBD2|few
TGCGCCAGCAGCCAAGGCCTCGGGACCCGGGGGGCCTACGAGCAGTACTTC
CASSQGLGTRGAYEQYF
>TRBJ1-2|TRBV2|TRBD1|NA
TGTGCCAGCATGGGGACAGGGGCAACCTATGGCTACACCTTC
CASMGTGATYGYTF
>TRBJ1-1|TRBV18|NA|NA
TGTGCCAGCTCACCAGATGGGGGGCTCACTGAAGCTTTCTTT
CASSPDGGLTEAFF
>TRBJ2-6|TRBV9|NA|few
TGTGCCAGCAGTCAAGCTGGGGCCAACGTCCTGACTTTC
CASSQAGANVLTF
>TRBJ1-5|TRBV5-1|TRBD1|NA
TGCGCCAGCAGCGTAGGGACAGGGGGAGGATCACCCCAGCATTTT
CASSVGTGGGSPQHF
>TRBJ2-4|TRBV28|TRBD2|NA
TGTGCCAGCAGGCCCAAGGGACTAGCGGATTCCAAAAACATTCAGTACTTC
CASRPKGLADSKNIQYF
>TRBJ1-2|TRBV5-4|NA|once
TGTGCCAGCAGCTTGGAAGGGCCCCGGAGCTACACCTTC
CASSLEGPRSYTF
>TRBJ2-1|TRBV10-2|NA|few
TGCGCCAGCACGAAAAGTCCGGAGGAGGGTACGTTTTCCTACAATGAGCAGTTCTTC
CASTKSPEEGTFSYNEQFF
>TRBJ1-5|TRBV6-5|TRBD1|NA
TGTGCCAGCAGCAAAGACAGGGGACGAAATCAGCCCCAGCATTTT
CASSKDRGRNQPQHF
>TRBJ2-5|TRBV21-1|NA|NA
TGTGCCAGCAGCAAAGGGGGGGGGAAAGAGACCCAGTACTTC
CASSKGGGKETQYF
>TRBJ2-5|TRBV9|NA|NA
TGTGCCAGCAGCGCGCAGGAGCTCTTTGGAGCCCAGTACTTC
CASSAQELFGAQYF
>TRBJ2-3|TRBV19|NA|NA
TGTGCCAGTAGTATCGGACAGACATCCGATACGCAGTATTTT
CASSIGQTSDTQYF
>TRBJ2-7|TRBV30|TRBD2|few
TGTGCCTGGAGGAAAGCGGGAGGGACCTACGAGCAGTACTTC
CAWRKAGGTYEQYF
>TRBJ2-1|TRBV2|TRBD1|NA
TGTGCCAGCAAGACAGGGCGGAGTTCCTACAATGAGCAGTTCTTC
CASKTGRSSYNEQFF
>TRBJ2-3|TRBV9|TRBD2|few
TGTGCCAGCAGCGGTAGCGGGACGGGCACAGATACGCAGTATTTT
CASSGSGTGTDTQYF
>TRBJ1-1|TRBV11-3|TRBD1|NA
TGTGCCAGCAGCTTCCACAGGGGTAACACTGAAGCTTTCTTT
CASSFHRGNTEAFF
>TRBJ2-7|TRBV7-2|NA|NA
TGTGCCAGCAGCTTTGGGCAGGCCTACGAGCAGTACTTC
CASSFGQAYEQYF
>TRBJ1-6|TRBV18|TRBD1|NA
TGTGCCAGCTCACCGGACAGGGGCAATTCACCCCTCCACTTT
CASSPDRGNSPLHF
>TRBJ2-1|TRBV29-1|TRBD2|NA
TGCAGCGCAGACCGGACTAGCGGGAGAAACAATGAGCAGTTCTTC
CSADRTSGRNNEQFF
>TRBJ2-3|TRBV10-3|TRBD2|NA
TGTGCCATCAGTGGGGGCCCGACTAGCGGCACAGATACGCAGTATTTT
CAISGGPTSGTDTQYF
>TRBJ1-2|TRBV11-3|TRBD1|few
TGTGCCAGCAGCTTGTCGGGACAGTTATATGGCTACACCTTC
CASSLSGQLYGYTF
>TRBJ2-2|TRBV19|TRBD2|NA
TGTGCCAGTAATCTAGCGGGAGATACCGGGGAGCTGTTTTTT
CASNLAGDTGELFF
>TRBJ1-2|TRBV10-3|NA|NA
TGTGCCATCAGTGAGCGTAACTATGGCTACACCTTC
CAISERNYGYTF
>TRBJ2-7|TRBV30|TRBD1|NA
TGTGCTGCCGAGGGGGGACAGGGTAGGAACGAGCAGTACTTC
CAAEGGQGRNEQYF
>TRBJ2-5|TRBV7-8|NA|NA
TGTGCCAGCAGCATGGGACGACAAGAGACCCAGTACTTC
CASSMGRQETQYF
>TRBJ2-3|TRBV7-9|NA|once
TGTGCCAGCAGCCCAGACACAGATACGCAGTATTTT
CASSPDTDTQYF
>TRBJ1-1|TRBV11-1|NA|NA
TGTGCCAGCAGCTTAGGACAGGATGAGAACACTGAAGCTTTCTTT
CASSLGQDENTEAFF
>TRBJ1-2|TRBV28|NA|NA
TGTGCCAGCAGTCTCTCATCCACGGGCGTGAAGGGCTACACCTTC
CASSLSSTGVKGYTF
>TRBJ2-5|TRBV18|NA|NA
TGTGCCAGCTCACTACAGCAACCTCCTCAAGAGACCCAGTACTTC
CASSLQQPPQETQYF
>TRBJ2-1|TRBV5-1|NA|NA
TGCGCCAGCAGCTTGGAGGGGCAGACATACAATGAGCAGTTCTTC
CASSLEGQTYNEQFF
>TRBJ1-5|TRBV9|NA|NA
TGTGCCAGCAGCGGGGGTGGCAATCAGCCCCAGCATTTT
CASSGGGNQPQHF
>TRBJ1-3|TRBV7-2|NA|NA
TGTGCCAGCAGCTTCGGTGGAAACACCATATATTTT
CASSFGGNTIYF
>TRBJ2-7|TRBV5-1|TRBD2|NA
TGCGCCAGCAGAACTAGCGGGAGGGACGAGCAGTACTTC
CASRTSGRDEQYF
>TRBJ2-2|TRBV11-3|TRBD1|NA
TGTGCCAGCTTCCCCAGACAGGGGGCGACGGAGACCGGGGAGCTGTTTTTT
CASFPRQGATETGELFF
>TRBJ2-3|TRBV7-9|TRBD2|NA
TGTGCCAGCAGCAGAACAGCGGGACGCACAGATACGCAGTATTTT
CASSRTAGRTDTQYF
>TRBJ1-1|TRBV7-2|TRBD1|NA
TGTGCCAGCAGCTTTACCCGACAGGGGGCTGGGACTGAAGCTTTCTTT
CASSFTRQGAGTEAFF
>TRBJ2-7|TRBV10-1|TRBD2|NA
TGCGCCAGCAGTGAGTCCGGGACTAGGAGTACTTACGAGCAGTACTTC
CASSESGTRSTYEQYF
>TRBJ2-5|TRBV18|NA|few
TGTGCCAGCTCACCTCAACCCAATCTTGGGGAGACCCAGTACTTC
CASSPQPNLGETQYF
>TRBJ2-1|TRBV30|TRBD2|NA
TGTGCCTGGAGGACTAGCGGAAACAATGAGCAGTTCTTC
CAWRTSGNNEQFF
>TRBJ2-1|TRBV14|TRBD2|NA
TGTGCCAGCAGTCGTCCGGGACTAGCGGACAGGGAGCAGTTCTTC
CASSRPGLADREQFF
>TRBJ2-7|TRBV25-1|NA|NA
TGTGCCAGCAGTAGAGGGGCCTCCTACGAGCAGTACTTC
CASSRGASYEQYF
>TRBJ2-5|TRBV11-3|TRBD2|NA
TGTGCCAGCAGCTTAGAGGGCGGGAGTTATGAGACCCAGTACTTC
CASSLEGGSYETQYF
>TRBJ1-5|TRBV19|TRBD1|once
TGTGCCAGTAGTATAGCAGGGGGGAATCAGCCCCAGCATTTT
CASSIAGGNQPQHF
>TRBJ1-2|TRBV6-5|NA|NA
TGTGCCAGCAGGGTACCCTCCAAGGGAGGGGGCTACACCTTC
CASRVPSKGGGYTF
>TRBJ2-3|TRBV11-3|NA|once
TGTGCCAGCAGCTTAGATACGGATACGCAGTATTTT
CASSLDTDTQYF
>TRBJ2-2|TRBV11-3|NA|few
TGTGCCAGCAGCTTAAATTGGGGACCACGGACCGGGGAGCTGTTTTTT
CASSLNWGPRTGELFF